This T cell receptor beta chain was sequenced during a study of cytomegalovirus exposure and HLA in healthy donors. Note on this clone: Given the absence of the conserved phenylalanine or tryptophan at the CDR3 end, a read error is likely.

PCR primers comprised 60 Vbeta and 13 Jbeta primers. Libraries were prepared by immunoSEQ multiplex PCR; TCRdb keeps only in-frame clonotypes and omits some of them. The sample data list roughly 140,000 clones. The germline V gene encodes CDR1 MGHDK and CDR2 SYGVNS. There are 15 residues in the CDR3. Trimming shortened V by 5 bases and J by 6 bases, and 19 bases separated the two germline ends. The chain has TRBV25-1 and TRBJ1-1; D remains unclear. Sequencing was performed on PBMCs. The TCR was taken from a male donor in good health and CMV-seronegative. The CDR3 DNA is TGTGCCAGCAGTTCTGGGCAGCTCTTACTGCCTGAAGCTTTCCTT. This codes for CASSSGQLLLPEAFL.